Each of the 10 T cell receptor beta chains below was sequenced from the same sample in a study of T cells in women clearing cervical HPV infection. Data came from immunoSEQ multiplex PCR; TCRdb stores just in-frame clones and leaves some out. The table lists about 36,000 clones. Sequencing input: blood buffy coat. The source is a woman between 18 and 75 years old with a cervical HPV16 infection that either progressed to CIN3+ or cleared (not recorded which).

As to this clone: The read terminates 3 residues ahead of where the CDR3 ends, so the germline J gene completes it. The rearrangement uses TRBV2 and TRBJ2-5; maybe TRBD1 (6 bases). The CDR3 is made up of 13 amino acids. The V gene lost 7 bases and the J gene lost 1 base, with 10 bases spanning the gap. Germline V CDR1 and CDR2: SNHLY, FYNNEI. The CDR3 here is CASMRTAQETQYF. CDR3 DNA, as far as it was read: TGTGCCAGCATGCGGACAGCCCAAGAGACC. The full variable domain, completed using reference TRBV2 and TRBJ2-5, is EPEVTQTPSHQVTQMGQEVILRCVPISNHLYFYWYRQILGQKVEFLVSFYNNEISEKSEIFDDQFSVERPDGSNFTLKIRSTKLEDSAMYFCASMRTAQETQYFGPGTRLLVL.

In regard to this clone: The read falls 3 residues short of the CDR3 end, and the missing part is taken from the germline J gene. V and J are TRBV10-1 and TRBJ2-5; 16 bases agree with TRBD2. From germline, CDR1 is WNHNN and CDR2 SYGVQD (reference sequence). The CDR3 has 19 amino acids. The CDR3 sequence is CASSGTLGTSGGAGDTQYF. The DNA read from the CDR3 is TGCGCCAGCAGTGGGACTTTGGGGACTAGCGGGGGGGCCGGAGATACC.

About this clone: The read terminates 3 residues ahead of where the CDR3 ends, so the germline J gene completes it. The chain employs TRBV13 and TRBJ2-1; a weak D match, TRBD1 (6 bases). Trimming took 5 bases from V and 8 from J, leaving 16 bases between them. Germline V gene sequence: CDR1 PRHDT, CDR2 FYEKMQ (reference sequence). The CDR3 loop spans 14 amino acids. The CDR3 here is CASSQGGPTDEQFF. CDR3 DNA (partial): TGTGCCAGCAGCCAAGGGGGACCTACAGATGAG.

The sequenced part of the CDR3 DNA is TGTGCCAGCAGCCCCCAGGGGGCGGGAGAGACC. Its protein product is CASSPQGAGET. The full CDR3 sequence reads CASSPQGAGETQYF. The chain recombines TRBV7-9 with TRBJ2-5, with 8 bases matching TRBD1. Read sequence stops 3 residues before the CDR3 end, and the germline J gene provides the missing end. Trimming removed 5 bases from V and 4 bases from J; junction bases left unmatched: 6. The germline V gene has CDR1 SEHNR and CDR2 FQNEAQ (reference sequence). CDR3 size: 14 residues.

Worth noting for this clone: With the read ending 3 residues before the CDR3 end, the germline J gene is used to fill in that end. The chain uses TRBV20-1 and TRBJ2-3; 10 bases map to TRBD1. The CDR3 is made up of 16 amino acids. CDR1 and CDR2 from the germline V gene are DFQATT and SNEGSKA (reference sequence). The sequenced part of the CDR3 DNA is TGCAGTGCTAGAGAGCCCGGGACAGGGGCCCGTCAGCCG. It codes for CSAREPGTGARQP. The whole CDR3 region reads CSAREPGTGARQPQYF.

Partial CDR3 DNA: TGTGCCAGCAGCAGCCGTGGGGACAGGGGACGTCAGCCG. It yields the protein CASSSRGDRGRQP. The whole CDR3 protein reads CASSSRGDRGRQPQYF. The V gene is TRBV6-2 or TRBV6-3, the J gene TRBJ2-3, with TRBD1 identical over 10 bases. Coverage ceases 3 residues before the CDR3 finishes, and the germline J gene fills in the end. The V gene's germline CDR1 is MNHEY and CDR2 SVGEGT. The CDR3 is 16 residues long.

Note on this clone: The read terminates 3 residues before the CDR3 end, so the remaining end is supplied by the germline J gene. This rearrangement joins TRBV3-1 (or the pseudogene TRBV3-2) to TRBJ1-6; 8 positions agree with TRBD1. The germline CDR1 and CDR2 sequences are LGHDT and YNNKEL (reference sequence). V shed 4 bases and J 7 bases; nucleotides not matched to a gene: 9. This CDR3 has 16 amino acids. CDR3 bases read: TGTGCCAGCAGCCTGTCACTGGGACAGGCCAATTCACCC. Amino acid sequence: CASSLSLGQANSP. The whole CDR3 region reads CASSLSLGQANSPLHF.

The CDR3 DNA, read in part, is TGCGCCAGCAGTCCCCGGGGGATCCCAAAGCCC. It encodes CASSPRGIPKP. The entire CDR3 is CASSPRGIPKPQHF. The rearrangement joins TRBV23-1 to TRBJ1-5; perhaps TRBD1 as D (5 bases). Read coverage stops 3 residues before the CDR3 terminus; the germline J gene supplies the remainder. TRBV23-1 belongs to the ORF category, with a function that is uncertain. V lost 4 bases and J 8 bases, leaving 15 bases between the germline ends. The CDR3 has 14 residues.

A remark on this clone: The read comes to an end 3 residues before the CDR3 does, leaving the germline J gene to fill in the end. This chain connects TRBV19 to TRBJ1-1, with a possible D match to TRBD1 (6 bases). CDR3 size: 14 residues. Germline V gene lookup returns CDR1 LNHDA and CDR2 SQIVND (reference sequence). Trimming removed 3 bases from V and 1 base from J, with 9 bases in between. The sequenced CDR3 bases are TGTGCCAGTAGTATGGGGGCGACGAACACTGAA. Translated, it gives CASSMGATNTE. The entire CDR3 is CASSMGATNTEAFF.

Remarks on this clone: The read ends 3 residues early relative to the CDR3; the germline J gene fills the gap. The chain couples TRBV20-1 to TRBJ2-1, with TRBD1 identical over 8 bases. The V segment lost 0 bases and the J segment 4 bases; nucleotides outside the gene matches: 8. The germline CDR1 and CDR2 sequences are DFQATT and SNEGSKA (reference sequence). The CDR3 runs to 16 residues. Partial CDR3 DNA: TGCAGTGCTAGAGATAGAACAGGGGGGACATACAATGAG. Translation: CSARDRTGGTYNE. The full CDR3 sequence reads CSARDRTGGTYNEQFF.